This TCR beta chain was retrieved from a study of shared clonotypes between healthy human individuals. Selected positively for CCR7 and CD45RO-negative, naive CD8 cells excluded terminally differentiated effector memory CD45RA+ cells. General study points: A handful of donors held approximately 4.5% of naive CD4 clonotypes in common.

Across several immunoSEQ plates, the genomic DNA of each subset was split evenly. Produced via immunoSEQ multiplex PCR; TCRdb's table is partial and in-frame only. The data contain about 2.1 million clones, roughly 95% of them singletons. Comment on this clone: Its antigen remains unknown.

V was trimmed by 1 base and J by 2 bases, leaving 7 bases between them. Per germline, CDR1 PRHDT and CDR2 FYEKMQ (reference sequence). This CDR3 has 14 amino acids. Sequencing was performed on naive CD8+ T cells from PBMCs. The TCR comes from a man between 18 and 29 years old in good health. Some clones in this sample may be carry-over from other donors' samples. The chain recombines TRBV13 with TRBJ2-3, with D tentatively TRBD1 or TRBD2 (5 bases each). Here the CDR3 reads CASSLAGTTDTQYF. Here the CDR3 DNA reads TGTGCCAGCAGCTTAGCGGGGACCACAGATACGCAGTATTTT.